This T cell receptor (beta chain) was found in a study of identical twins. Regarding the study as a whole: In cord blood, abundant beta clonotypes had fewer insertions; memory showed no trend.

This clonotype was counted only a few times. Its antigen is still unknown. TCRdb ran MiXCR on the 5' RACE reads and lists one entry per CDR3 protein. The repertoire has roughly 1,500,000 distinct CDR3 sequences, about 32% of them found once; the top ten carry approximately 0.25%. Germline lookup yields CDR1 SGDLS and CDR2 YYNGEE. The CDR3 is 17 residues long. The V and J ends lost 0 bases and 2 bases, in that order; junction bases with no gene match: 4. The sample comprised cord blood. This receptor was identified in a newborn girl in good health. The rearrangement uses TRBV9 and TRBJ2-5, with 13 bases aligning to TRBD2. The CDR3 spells CASSVATGLAGQETQYF. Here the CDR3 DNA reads TGTGCCAGCAGCGTAGCTACGGGACTAGCGGGGCAAGAGACCCAGTACTTC.